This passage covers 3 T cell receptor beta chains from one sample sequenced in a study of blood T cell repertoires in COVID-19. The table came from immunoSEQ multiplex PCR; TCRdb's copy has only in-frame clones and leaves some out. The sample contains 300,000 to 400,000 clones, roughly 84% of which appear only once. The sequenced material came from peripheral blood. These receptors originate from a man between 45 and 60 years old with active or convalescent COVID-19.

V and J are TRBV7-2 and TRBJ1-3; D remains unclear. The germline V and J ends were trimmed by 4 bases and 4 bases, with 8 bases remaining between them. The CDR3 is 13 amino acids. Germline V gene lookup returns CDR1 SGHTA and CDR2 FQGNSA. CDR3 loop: CASSSTTGNTIYF. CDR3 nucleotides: TGTGCCAGCAGCTCTACTACCGGAAACACCATATATTTT.

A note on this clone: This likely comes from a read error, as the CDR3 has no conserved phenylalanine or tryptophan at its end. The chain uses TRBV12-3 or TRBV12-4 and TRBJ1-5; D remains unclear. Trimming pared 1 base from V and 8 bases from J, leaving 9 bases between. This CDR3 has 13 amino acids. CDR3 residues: CASSLGLGEPQHL. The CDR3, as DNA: TGTGCCAGCAGTTTAGGCCTAGGAGAGCCCCAGCATCTT.

The CDR3 region has the DNA TGTGCCACCAGCAGAGGCGAGACAGGGATCAGCAATCAGCCCCAGCATTTT. Protein product: CATSRGETGISNQPQHF. The chain has TRBV15 and TRBJ1-5; TRBD1 aligns across 7 bases. This CDR3 is built from 17 residues. V shed 1 base and J 1 base; nucleotides not matched to a gene: 7. Germline loops: CDR1 LNHNV, CDR2 YYDKDF (reference sequence). The full variable domain, its missing parts supplied by reference TRBV15 and TRBJ1-5, is DAMVIQNPRYQVTQFGKPVTLSCSQTLNHNVMYWYQQKSSQAPKLLFHYYDKDFNNEADTPDNFQSRRPNTSFCFLDIRSPGLGDTAMYLCATSRGETGISNQPQHFGDGTRLSIL.